This T cell receptor beta chain was sequenced for a study of naive and memory T cell subsets. Whole-study findings and limits: RNA-based TCR counts may shift with T cell activation and differentiation.

CD4+ T cell IFNgamma after overnight CMV lysate exposure gave donor CMV status. This clonotype was seen a handful of times. What it binds is not known. An equimolar mix of two oligonucleotides served as the beta constant-region primer for TRBC1 and TRBC2. Nested alpha and beta constant-region primers with the SP2 primer drove four PCR rounds on ligated cDNA. TCRdb recomputed calls from the UMI-ligation and nested PCR reads with MiXCR, one row per CDR3 protein. The data contain 140,000 to 150,000 distinct CDR3 sequences, approximately 15% of them seen just once; the ten biggest clones take up about 0.13%. V lost 2 bases and J lost 7, with 20 bases in between. CDR1 and CDR2 (germline): MDHEN, SYDVKM. The CDR3 runs 17 residues.

The TCR sequence derives from a human donor in good health. The chain employs TRBV28 and TRBJ1-4; D is ambiguous. The specimen sequenced was naive CD4+ T cells from blood. In nucleotides, the CDR3 is TGTGCCAGCAGTTTAGTTGGCCAGGCCGGCTACGGTGAAAAACTGTTTTTT. Amino acids: CASSLVGQAGYGEKLFF.